This T cell receptor (beta chain) was profiled in a study of cytomegalovirus exposure and HLA in healthy donors. Study results and caveats: Cytomegalovirus status was reportedly diagnosed by the classifier with high specificity and sensitivity. Per a later analysis, roughly 17,000 TCR beta sequences showed association with HLA alleles at 0.05 false discovery rate. Earlier findings revealed that most TCR beta V segments proved productive either about 87% or about 30% of the time. A link between a missense DCLRE1C variant and TCR beta V- and J-gene trimming emerged from a later analysis.

Worth noting for this clone: Its specificity is not known.

Germline loops: CDR1 MNHEY, CDR2 SVGAGI. With V trimmed by 2 bases and J by 6 bases, 5 bases remained unmatched. The CDR3 totals 15 residues. Vbeta (60) and Jbeta (13) primers were used in the PCR. Profiling relied on immunoSEQ multiplex PCR, and the TCRdb table lists in-frame clones only, not all of them. The table lists more than 95,000 clones, about 81% of them singletons. Input material: PBMCs. The receptor comes from a young woman in good health and CMV-seronegative. The chain uses TRBV6-5 and TRBJ2-1, with TRBD1 matching 9 bases. As DNA, the CDR3 is TGTGCCAGCAGTTACAAGGGACAGGGTATCAATGAGCAGTTCTTC. Protein product: CASSYKGQGINEQFF.